This T cell receptor (beta chain) was identified during a study of T cell repertoires in cytomegalovirus infection. Germline V gives CDR1 SGHVS, CDR2 FNYEAQ. V dropped 3 bases and J dropped 5 bases, with 8 bases sitting between them. CDR3 length equals 13 residues. This clonotype was observed at least ten times. TCRdb processed the reads anew with MiXCR; each CDR3 protein has one entry. Found here are about 460,000 distinct CDR3 sequences, around 11% of them singletons; the top ten hold 9.5% to 13%. The TCR was taken from a human donor in good health (CMV status not recorded). Some clones in this sample may be carry-over from other donors' samples. Sequencing was performed on PBMCs. J is TRBJ2-1 and V is TRBV7-6; D call uncertain. The CDR3 DNA is TGTGCCAGCAGCTTGGTCGCTGACAATGAGCAGTTCTTC. It encodes CASSLVADNEQFF.